This T cell receptor beta chain is drawn from a study of cytomegalovirus exposure and HLA in healthy donors. Germline V gene sequence: CDR1 WNHNN, CDR2 SYGVQD (reference sequence). Trimming at V came to 5 bases and at J to 7 bases, leaving 8 bases not matched to a gene. There are 15 residues in the CDR3. A note on this clone: The antigen is not known.

Study-wide findings and caveats: Subsequent analysis found a tendency for first-cohort TCR clusters to co-occur within the 120 or so validation repertoires. A list of 150 or so TCR beta chains associated with cytomegalovirus was given.

Repertoires were generated with immunoSEQ multiplex PCR, while TCRdb's copy carries only in-frame clones and drops some. Found here are roughly 300,000 clones, 70% to 90% of them singletons; the top ten hold approximately 0.94%. The origin of this receptor is a woman younger than 35 in good health and CMV-seronegative. The chain couples TRBV10-1 to TRBJ2-2; TRBD1 aligns across 9 bases. Material for sequencing was PBMCs. The CDR3 region is CASSLTGTGFGELFF. DNA of the CDR3: TGCGCCAGCAGTCTCACCGGGACAGGGTTCGGGGAGCTGTTTTTT.